The 14 T cell receptor beta chains in this list originate from one sample, sequenced in a study of cytomegalovirus exposure and HLA in healthy donors (dated by TCRdb to 2015 to 2018). Libraries were built with the immunoSEQ multiplex PCR assay. For the multiplex PCR, a mixture combining 60 forward primers for TCR Vbeta segments and 13 reverse primers for TCR Jbeta segments was used. The table comes from immuneACCESS by way of TCRdb, which keeps in-frame sequences with V and J called. Part of the clones is missing from these tables; in studies checked, under half for an unresolved V gene and the rest for unknown reasons. The sample data list approximately 90,000 clones, and roughly 80% of these were observed just once. About 3.8% of the sample rests with the top ten. The sequenced sample consisted of PBMCs. These receptors were taken from a man aged 25-45 years in good health and CMV-seronegative.

The rearrangement joins TRBV9 to TRBJ1-3, with 7 positions matching TRBD1. This CDR3 contains 16 residues. CDR1 SGDLS and CDR2 YYNGEE come from the germline V gene. After removal of 3 bases from V and 2 bases from J, the junction contained 8 bases not matched to a gene. Here the CDR3 reads CASSAGGQGTGNTIYF. CDR3 in DNA: TGTGCCAGCAGCGCAGGGGGGCAGGGGACTGGAAACACCATATATTTT.

The rearrangement links TRBV5-4 to TRBJ2-1; tentative D call: TRBD1 (6 bases). CDR1 is SGHNT, CDR2 YYREEE, per germline (reference sequence). The CDR3 has 14 amino acids. V shed 1 base and J shed 8 bases, with 13 bases lying between them. The CDR3 reads CASSLTRGVDEQFF. The DNA of the CDR3 is TGTGCCAGCAGCTTGACCAGGGGTGTCGATGAGCAGTTCTTC. The full variable domain, completed using reference TRBV5-4 and TRBJ2-1, is ETGVTQSPTHLIKTRGQQVTLRCSSQSGHNTVSWYQQALGQGPQFIFQYYREEENGRGNFPPRFSGLQFPNYSSELNVNALELDDSALYLCASSLTRGVDEQFFGPGTRLTVL.

CDR3 sequence reads: CASKGAEDQPQHF. In nucleotides, the CDR3 is TGTGCCAGCAAGGGGGCGGAAGATCAGCCCCAGCATTTT. The chain couples TRBV6-5 to TRBJ1-5; 7 bases agree with TRBD1. The V segment lost 7 bases and the J segment 5 bases; nucleotides outside the gene matches: 5. CDR1 is MNHEY and CDR2 is SVGAGI in the germline V gene. The length of the CDR3 is 13 residues.

This chain uses TRBV6-1 with TRBJ2-4, with 8 bases fitting TRBD1. This CDR3 is 20 amino acids long. Trimming cost V 4 bases and J 0 bases; bases outside gene matches: 17. CDR1 MNHNS and CDR2 SASEGT come from the germline V gene. The CDR3 sequence is CASSARQGQDFWIAKNIQYF. CDR3 sequence (DNA): TGTGCCAGCAGTGCTCGCCAGGGACAGGATTTTTGGATAGCCAAAAACATTCAGTACTTC.

This clone was seen a single time. This chain joins TRBV4-2 and TRBJ2-7; D remains ambiguous. This CDR3 has 12 amino acids. The ends were cut back, 0 bases at V and 3 bases at J, with 3 bases in the middle. Germline values: CDR1 LGHNA, CDR2 YNFKEQ. Here the CDR3 DNA reads TGTGCCAGCAGCCAAGACAGCTACGAGCAGTACTTC. It translates to CASSQDSYEQYF.

The chain carries TRBV10-3 and TRBJ2-2, with a tentative D call TRBD2 (6 bases). Germline CDR1 is ENHRY and CDR2 is SYGVKD. This CDR3 comprises 14 residues. Between the trimmed V and J ends, which lost 8 bases and 0 bases, there was a span of 10 bases. The CDR3 loop is CAIPGGANTGELFF. As DNA, the CDR3 is TGTGCCATCCCCGGGGGAGCGAACACCGGGGAGCTGTTTTTT.

CDR3 residues: CASIPSWTGVEKLFF. For the CDR3, the DNA is TGTGCCAGCATCCCGAGCTGGACAGGGGTTGAAAAACTGTTTTTT. The V and J genes are TRBV5-8 and TRBJ1-4, with TRBD1 matching 9 bases. From germline, CDR1 is SGHTS and CDR2 YDEGEE. V shed 6 bases, J shed 7 bases, and the junction held 10 bases outside the gene matches. The CDR3 covers 15 residues.

The CDR3 coding sequence is TGTGCCAGTAGTTTGGGGCCCCCTGGGGTCCAGCCCCAGCATTTT. Amino acid sequence: CASSLGPPGVQPQHF. The V call is TRBV19, the J call TRBJ1-5; a weak D match, TRBD1 (5 bases). The CDR3 is 15 residues long. The V and J ends lost 5 bases and 7 bases respectively, with 18 bases between them. Germline values: CDR1 LNHDA, CDR2 SQIVND (reference sequence).

V is TRBV29-1 and J is TRBJ2-3, with D perhaps matching TRBD2 (6 bases). The length of the CDR3 is 13 residues. V lost 3 bases and J lost 5, with 12 bases in between. The germline V gene has CDR1 SQVTM and CDR2 ANQGSEA. The CDR3 loop is CSVDGSMQDTQYF. Here the CDR3 DNA reads TGCAGCGTTGACGGGAGTATGCAAGATACGCAGTATTTT.

The CDR3 reads CASSQETSGGPNTGELFF. The CDR3 bases are TGCGCCAGCAGCCAAGAGACTAGCGGGGGCCCGAACACCGGGGAGCTGTTTTTT. This rearrangement joins TRBV4-3 to TRBJ2-2; 12 nucleotides match TRBD2. CDR1 is LGHNA, CDR2 YSLEER, per germline. CDR3 length equals 18 residues. J gave up 0 bases and V 0 bases, and 2 bases lay outside the gene matches.

The sample holds a few counts of this clone. The chain joins TRBV7-9 to TRBJ2-3, with TRBD2 matching 15 bases. The CDR3 totals 15 residues. The V segment lost 4 bases and the J segment 6 bases; nucleotides outside the gene matches: 2. Per the germline V gene, CDR1 is SEHNR and CDR2 is FQNEAQ (reference sequence). The chain's CDR3 is CASSSGLAGGDTQYF. The CDR3 coding sequence is TGTGCCAGCAGCTCCGGACTAGCGGGGGGGGATACGCAGTATTTT.

The chain combines TRBV25-1 with TRBJ2-3, with 10 bases fitting TRBD2. Germline lookup yields CDR1 MGHDK and CDR2 SYGVNS. The trim removed 6 bases at V and 2 bases at J, leaving 5 bases unmatched. The CDR3 is made up of 15 amino acids. The chain's CDR3 is CASSLAGVATDTQYF. In DNA, the CDR3 is TGTGCCAGCAGCCTAGCGGGAGTCGCCACAGATACGCAGTATTTT.

J is TRBJ2-3 and V is TRBV6-1; possible D gene TRBD2, 6 bases. V lost 4 bases, J lost 0 bases, and 11 bases lay in between. Germline loops: CDR1 MNHNS, CDR2 SASEGT. This CDR3 is 15 amino acids long. The CDR3 protein is CASSVRDWSTDTQYF. The DNA for the CDR3 is TGTGCCAGCAGTGTCCGGGACTGGAGCACAGATACGCAGTATTTT.

The genes are TRBV18 and TRBJ1-1, with 9 bases identical to TRBD1. Germline assignment: CDR1 KGHSH and CDR2 LQKENI. The ends lost 3 bases at V and 1 base at J; junction bases unmatched: 3. This CDR3 is built from 15 residues. CDR3 DNA sequence: TGTGCCAGCTCACCTACAGGGGGCTCGAACACTGAAGCTTTCTTT. It specifies CASSPTGGSNTEAFF.